Here is one TCR beta chain with its context. The antigen is undetermined. Germline CDR1 reads SGHDT; CDR2 reads YYEEEE. The V segment lost 4 bases and the J segment 3 bases; nucleotides outside the gene matches: 3. The CDR3 covers 14 residues. The data belong to a study of cytomegalovirus exposure and HLA in healthy donors. Background on the study: Previous work identified 120 million or so unique TCR beta sequences from around 200 million T cells. Study-wide findings and caveats: Investigators reported fewer than 200 TCR beta chains as tied to cytomegalovirus. Within an earlier analysis, most TCR beta V segments proved productive either about 90% or about 30% of the time.

Amplification used 60 Vbeta primers and 13 Jbeta primers. Assay: immunoSEQ multiplex PCR; the TCRdb copy retains only in-frame clones and omits some. This table holds about 150,000 clones, about 77% found once. The V and J genes are TRBV5-6 and TRBJ2-3; 9 bases are a match to TRBD1. The origin of this receptor is a male donor in good health and CMV-seronegative. What was sequenced was PBMCs. In DNA, the CDR3 is TGTGCCAGCAGCCGACAGGGGGTTACAGATACGCAGTATTTT. As protein: CASSRQGVTDTQYF. Full variable domain (rest looked up from reference TRBV5-6 and TRBJ2-3): DAGVTQSPTHLIKTRGQQVTLRCSPKSGHDTVSWYQQALGQGPQFIFQYYEEEERQRGNFPDRFSGHQFPNYSSELNVNALLLGDSALYLCASSRQGVTDTQYFGPGTRLTVL.